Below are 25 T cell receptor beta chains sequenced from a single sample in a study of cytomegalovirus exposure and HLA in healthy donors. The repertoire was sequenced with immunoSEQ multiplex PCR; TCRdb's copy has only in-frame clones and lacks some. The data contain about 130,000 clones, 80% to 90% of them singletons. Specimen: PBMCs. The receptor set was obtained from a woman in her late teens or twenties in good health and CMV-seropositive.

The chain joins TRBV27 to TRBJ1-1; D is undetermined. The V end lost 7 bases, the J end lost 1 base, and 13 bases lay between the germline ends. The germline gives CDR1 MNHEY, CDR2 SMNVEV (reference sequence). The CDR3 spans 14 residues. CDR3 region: CASTSVQSNTEAFF. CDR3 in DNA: TGTGCCAGCACCTCTGTTCAGTCGAACACTGAAGCTTTCTTT.

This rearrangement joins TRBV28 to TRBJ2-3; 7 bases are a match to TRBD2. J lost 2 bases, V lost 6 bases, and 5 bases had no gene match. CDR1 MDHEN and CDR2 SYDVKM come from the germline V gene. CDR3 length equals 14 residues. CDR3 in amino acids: CASRQAGITDTQYF. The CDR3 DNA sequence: TGTGCCAGCAGGCAAGCGGGGATCACAGATACGCAGTATTTT. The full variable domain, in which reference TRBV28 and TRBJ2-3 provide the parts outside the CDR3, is DVKVTQSSRYLVKRTGEKVFLECVQDMDHENMFWYRQDPGLGLRLIYFSYDVKMKEKGDIPEGYSVSREKKERFSLILESASTNQTSMYLCASRQAGITDTQYFGPGTRLTVL.

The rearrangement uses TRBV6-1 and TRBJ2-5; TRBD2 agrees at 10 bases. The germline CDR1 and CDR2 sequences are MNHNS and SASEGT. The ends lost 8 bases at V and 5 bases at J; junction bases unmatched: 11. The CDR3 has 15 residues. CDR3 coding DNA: TGTGCCAGCGGATCTAAGCGGGGGGGCAGGGAGACCCAGTACTTC. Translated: CASGSKRGGRETQYF.

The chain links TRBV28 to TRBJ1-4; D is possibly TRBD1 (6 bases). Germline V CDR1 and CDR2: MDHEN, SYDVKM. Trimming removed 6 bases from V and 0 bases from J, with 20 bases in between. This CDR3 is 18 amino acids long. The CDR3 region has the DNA TGTGCCAGCAGGGACAGAATTGTGCCTTTTGCAACTAATGAAAAACTGTTTTTT. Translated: CASRDRIVPFATNEKLFF.

CDR3 sequence reads: CASSLELWGQLEAFF. The CDR3 nucleotides read TGTGCCAGCAGCTTAGAATTATGGGGACAGCTTGAAGCTTTCTTT. This chain uses TRBV7-9 with TRBJ1-1, with 7 bases fitting TRBD1. CDR1 and CDR2 from the germline V gene are SEHNR and FQNEAQ (reference sequence). The V gene end was trimmed by 1 base and the J gene end by 7 bases; junction bases not matched to a gene: 9. The CDR3 is 15 residues long.

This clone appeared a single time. This chain's CDR3 is CASSPLPTRGEKLFF. In DNA form, the CDR3 reads TGTGCCAGCAGCCCCCTACCCACCCGTGGTGAAAAACTGTTTTTT. The chain joins TRBV7-2 to TRBJ1-4; no definite D call. V was cut by 5 bases and J by 7 bases, with 17 bases left in between. CDR1 SGHTA and CDR2 FQGNSA come from the germline V gene. The CDR3 is made up of 15 amino acids.

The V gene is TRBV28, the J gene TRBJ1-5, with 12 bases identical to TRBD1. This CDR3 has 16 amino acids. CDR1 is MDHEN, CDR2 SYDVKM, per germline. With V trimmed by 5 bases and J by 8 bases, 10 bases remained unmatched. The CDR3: CASSRPPGQGAEPQHF. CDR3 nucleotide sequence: TGTGCCAGCAGTAGACCCCCGGGACAGGGGGCTGAGCCCCAGCATTTT.

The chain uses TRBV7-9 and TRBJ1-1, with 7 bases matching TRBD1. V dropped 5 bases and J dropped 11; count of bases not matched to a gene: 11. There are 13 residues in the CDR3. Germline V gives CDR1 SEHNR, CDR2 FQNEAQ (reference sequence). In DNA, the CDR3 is TGTGCCAGCAGCGTGACAGGGCCTGACCTGGCTTTCTTT. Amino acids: CASSVTGPDLAFF.

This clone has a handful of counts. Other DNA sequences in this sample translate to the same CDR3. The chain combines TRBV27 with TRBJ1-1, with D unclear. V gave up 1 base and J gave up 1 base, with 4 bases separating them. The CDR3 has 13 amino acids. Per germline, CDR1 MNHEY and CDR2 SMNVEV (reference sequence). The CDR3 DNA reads TGTGCCAGCAGTTTATTCCGGAACACTGAAGCTTTCTTT. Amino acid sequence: CASSLFRNTEAFF.

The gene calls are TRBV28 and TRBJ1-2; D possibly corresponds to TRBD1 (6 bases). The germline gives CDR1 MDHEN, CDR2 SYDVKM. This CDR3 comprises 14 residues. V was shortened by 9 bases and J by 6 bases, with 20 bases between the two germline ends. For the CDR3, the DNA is TGTGCCAGTATTTCCGGGGGGGCTTACCATGGCTACACCTTC. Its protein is CASISGGAYHGYTF.

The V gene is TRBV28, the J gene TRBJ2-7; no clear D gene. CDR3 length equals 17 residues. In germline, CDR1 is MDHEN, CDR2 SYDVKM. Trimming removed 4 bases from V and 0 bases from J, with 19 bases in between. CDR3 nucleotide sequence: TGTGCCAGCAGTTCTCCCCTTGGGCAGGCCGCCTCCTACGAGCAGTACTTC. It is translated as CASSSPLGQAASYEQYF.

CDR3 amino acids: CASSLGTGWAVRTDTQYF. CDR3 in DNA: TGTGCCAGCAGCTTAGGGACAGGGTGGGCAGTACGGACAGATACGCAGTATTTT. The J gene is TRBJ2-3, the V gene TRBV7-2; TRBD1 matches 8 bases. The ends lost 1 base at V and 3 bases at J; junction bases unmatched: 12. Germline values: CDR1 SGHTA, CDR2 FQGNSA. This CDR3 region has 18 residues.

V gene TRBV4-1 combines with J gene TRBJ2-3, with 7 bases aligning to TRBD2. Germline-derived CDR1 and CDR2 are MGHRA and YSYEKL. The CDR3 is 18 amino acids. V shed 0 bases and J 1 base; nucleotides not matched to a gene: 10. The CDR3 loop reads CASSQELLGAGRTDTQYF. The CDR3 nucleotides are TGCGCCAGCAGCCAAGAATTGCTAGGAGCGGGGCGCACAGATACGCAGTATTTT.

CDR3 DNA sequence: TGTGCCAGCAGCTTAGCCGGGACAGGGACCTACGAGCAGTACTTC. Protein product: CASSLAGTGTYEQYF. The chain carries TRBV5-8 and TRBJ2-7, with 9 bases matching TRBD1. J lost 2 bases, V lost 2 bases, and 5 bases had no gene match. From germline, CDR1 is SGHTS and CDR2 YDEGEE. CDR3 length: 15 amino acids.

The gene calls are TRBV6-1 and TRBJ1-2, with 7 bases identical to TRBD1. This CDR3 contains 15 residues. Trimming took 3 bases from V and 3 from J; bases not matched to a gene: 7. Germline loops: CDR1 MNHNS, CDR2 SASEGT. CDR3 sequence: CASSDTGQAYYGYTF. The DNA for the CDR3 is TGTGCCAGCAGTGACACCGGACAGGCCTACTATGGCTACACCTTC.

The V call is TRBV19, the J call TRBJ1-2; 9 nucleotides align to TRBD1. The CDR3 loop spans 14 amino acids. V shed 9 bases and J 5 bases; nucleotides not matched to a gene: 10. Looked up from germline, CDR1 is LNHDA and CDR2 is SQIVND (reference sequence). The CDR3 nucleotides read TGTGCCAGCGCCGGGACAGGGAGTTTATATGGCTACACCTTC. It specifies CASAGTGSLYGYTF.

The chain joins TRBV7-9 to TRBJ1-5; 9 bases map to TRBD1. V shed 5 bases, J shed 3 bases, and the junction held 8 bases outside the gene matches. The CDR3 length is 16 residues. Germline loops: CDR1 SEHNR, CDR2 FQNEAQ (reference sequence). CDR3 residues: CASSQQDRGINQPQHF. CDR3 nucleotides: TGTGCCAGCAGCCAGCAGGACAGGGGTATCAATCAGCCCCAGCATTTT.

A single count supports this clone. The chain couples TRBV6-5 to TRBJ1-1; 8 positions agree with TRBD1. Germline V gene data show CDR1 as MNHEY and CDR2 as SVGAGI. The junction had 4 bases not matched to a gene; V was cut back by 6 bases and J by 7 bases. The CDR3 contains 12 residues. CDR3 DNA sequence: TGTGCCAGCAGCCGAGGACAGGGTGAAGCTTTCTTT. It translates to CASSRGQGEAFF.

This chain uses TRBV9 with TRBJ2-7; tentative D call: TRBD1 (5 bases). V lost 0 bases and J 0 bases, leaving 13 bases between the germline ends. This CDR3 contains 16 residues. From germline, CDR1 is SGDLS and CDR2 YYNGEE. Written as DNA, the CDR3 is TGTGCCAGCAGCGTAGGACAGACGACCACCTCCTACGAGCAGTACTTC. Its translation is CASSVGQTTTSYEQYF.

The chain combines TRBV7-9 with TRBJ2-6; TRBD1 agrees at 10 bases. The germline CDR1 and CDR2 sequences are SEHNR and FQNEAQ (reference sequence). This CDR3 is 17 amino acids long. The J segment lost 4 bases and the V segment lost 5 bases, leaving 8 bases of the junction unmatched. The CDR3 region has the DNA TGTGCCAGCAGCGCTCCCGGGACAGGGGCCGGGGCCAACGTCCTGACTTTC. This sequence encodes CASSAPGTGAGANVLTF.

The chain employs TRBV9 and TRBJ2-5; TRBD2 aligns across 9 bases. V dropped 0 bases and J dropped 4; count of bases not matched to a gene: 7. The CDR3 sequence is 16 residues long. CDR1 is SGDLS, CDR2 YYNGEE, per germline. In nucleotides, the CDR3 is TGTGCCAGCAGCGTAGACGTAGCGGGGGTAGGAGAGACCCAGTACTTC. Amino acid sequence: CASSVDVAGVGETQYF.

CDR3 in DNA: TGTGCCAGCAGCTTAGAGGCAGGGCATCAGCCCCAGCATTTT. Protein product: CASSLEAGHQPQHF. The rearrangement uses TRBV7-6 and TRBJ1-5; perhaps TRBD1 as D (5 bases). Trimming removed 1 base at V and 5 bases at J, with 9 bases between. The CDR3 is made up of 14 amino acids. Germline values: CDR1 SGHVS, CDR2 FNYEAQ. Together with reference TRBV7-6 and TRBJ1-5, the CDR3 gives the full variable domain: GAGVSQSPRYKVTKRGQDVALRCDPISGHVSLYWYRQALGQGPEFLTYFNYEAQQDKSGLPNDRFSAERPEGSISTLTIQRTEQRDSAMYRCASSLEAGHQPQHFGDGTRLSIL.

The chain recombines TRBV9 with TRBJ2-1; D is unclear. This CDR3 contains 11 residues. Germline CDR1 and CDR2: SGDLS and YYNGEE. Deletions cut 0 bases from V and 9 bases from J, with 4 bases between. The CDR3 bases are TGTGCCAGCAGCGTAGACGGTGAGCAGTTCTTC. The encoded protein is CASSVDGEQFF.

CDR3 protein: CASSLDRGRGNSPLHF. Here the CDR3 DNA reads TGTGCCAGCAGTTTAGACAGGGGGCGCGGTAATTCACCCCTCCACTTT. This rearrangement joins TRBV28 to TRBJ1-6; 10 positions match TRBD1. V was clipped by 2 bases and J by 6 bases; unmatched bases: 4. The CDR3 is 16 residues long. Germline CDR1 is MDHEN and CDR2 is SYDVKM.

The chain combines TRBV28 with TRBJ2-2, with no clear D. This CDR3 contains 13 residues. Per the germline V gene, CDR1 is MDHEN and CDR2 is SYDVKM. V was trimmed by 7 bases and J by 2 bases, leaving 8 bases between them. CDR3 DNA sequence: TGTGCCAGCATTCGGGTAAACACCGGGGAGCTGTTTTTT. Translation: CASIRVNTGELFF.